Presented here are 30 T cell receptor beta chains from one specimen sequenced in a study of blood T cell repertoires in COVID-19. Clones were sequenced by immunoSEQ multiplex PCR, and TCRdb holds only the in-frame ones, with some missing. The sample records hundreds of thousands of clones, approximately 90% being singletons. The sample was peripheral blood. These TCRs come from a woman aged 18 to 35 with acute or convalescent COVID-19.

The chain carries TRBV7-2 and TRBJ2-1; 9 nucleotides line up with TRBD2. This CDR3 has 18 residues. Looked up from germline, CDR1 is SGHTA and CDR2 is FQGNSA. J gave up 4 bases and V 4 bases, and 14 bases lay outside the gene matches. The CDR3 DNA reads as TGTGCCAGCAGCTACTTGATTGCGCGGGGGGGCCCGTACAATGAGCAGTTCTTC. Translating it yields CASSYLIARGGPYNEQFF.

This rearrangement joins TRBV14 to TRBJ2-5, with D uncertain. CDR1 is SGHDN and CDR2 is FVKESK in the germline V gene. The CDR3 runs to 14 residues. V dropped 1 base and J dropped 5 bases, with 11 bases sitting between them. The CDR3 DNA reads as TGTGCCAGCAGCCAAGTTGGCTCTTTGGAGACCCAGTACTTC. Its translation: CASSQVGSLETQYF.

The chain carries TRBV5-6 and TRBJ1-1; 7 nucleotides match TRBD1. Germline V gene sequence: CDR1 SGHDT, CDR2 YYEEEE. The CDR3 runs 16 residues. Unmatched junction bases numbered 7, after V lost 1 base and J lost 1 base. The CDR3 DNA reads TGTGCCAGCAGCTTGACGTCCTCAGGGGGGAACACTGAAGCTTTCTTT. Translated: CASSLTSSGGNTEAFF.

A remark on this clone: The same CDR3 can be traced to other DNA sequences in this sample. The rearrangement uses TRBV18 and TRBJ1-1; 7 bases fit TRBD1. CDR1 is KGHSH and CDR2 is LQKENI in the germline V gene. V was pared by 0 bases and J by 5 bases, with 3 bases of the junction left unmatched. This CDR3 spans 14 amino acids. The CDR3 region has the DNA TGTGCCAGCTCACCACCAGGGGGCTCGACTGAAGCTTTCTTT. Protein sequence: CASSPPGGSTEAFF.

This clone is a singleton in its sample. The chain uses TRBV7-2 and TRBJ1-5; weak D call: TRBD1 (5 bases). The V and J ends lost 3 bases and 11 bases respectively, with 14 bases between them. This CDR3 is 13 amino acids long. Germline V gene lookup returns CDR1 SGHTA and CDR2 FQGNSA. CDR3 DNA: TGTGCCAGCAGCTTTACCTCTTCGGGGGCCCAGCATTTT. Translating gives CASSFTSSGAQHF.

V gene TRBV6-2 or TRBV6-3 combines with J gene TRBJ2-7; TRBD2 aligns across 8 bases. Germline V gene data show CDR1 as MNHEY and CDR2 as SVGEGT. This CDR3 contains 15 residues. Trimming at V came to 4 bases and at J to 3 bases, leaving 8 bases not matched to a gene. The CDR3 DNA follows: TGTGCCAGCAGTTCCTTACTAGCGGCGCTCTACGAGCAGTACTTC. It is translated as CASSSLLAALYEQYF.

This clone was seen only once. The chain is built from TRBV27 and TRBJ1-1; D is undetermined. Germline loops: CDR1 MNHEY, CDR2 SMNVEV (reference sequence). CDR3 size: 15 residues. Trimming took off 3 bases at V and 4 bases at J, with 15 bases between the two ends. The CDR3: CASSFGGIDLTEAFF. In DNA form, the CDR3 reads TGTGCCAGCAGTTTTGGAGGGATTGATCTCACTGAAGCTTTCTTT.

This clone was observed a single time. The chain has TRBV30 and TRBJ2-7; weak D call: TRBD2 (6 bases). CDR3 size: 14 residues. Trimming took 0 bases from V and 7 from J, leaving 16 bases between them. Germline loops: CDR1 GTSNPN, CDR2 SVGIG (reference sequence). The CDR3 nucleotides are TGTGCCTGGAGTGTAGTGGGGGGATCGGGAGAGCAGTACTTC. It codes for CAWSVVGGSGEQYF.

The CDR3 DNA sequence: TGTGCCAGCAGTTTAGGACAGGGGGCCTCTGGCTACACCTTC. The encoded protein is CASSLGQGASGYTF. The V gene is TRBV6-5, the J gene TRBJ1-2; 11 bases line up with TRBD1. The CDR3 is 14 amino acids. Germline V gene data show CDR1 as MNHEY and CDR2 as SVGAGI. V lost 4 bases and J lost 7; bases outside the gene matches: 5.

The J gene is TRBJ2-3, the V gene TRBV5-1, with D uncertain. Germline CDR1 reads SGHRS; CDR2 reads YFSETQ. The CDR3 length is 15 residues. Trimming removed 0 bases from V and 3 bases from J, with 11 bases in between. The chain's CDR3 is CASSLAMPETDTQYF. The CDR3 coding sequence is TGCGCCAGCAGCTTGGCCATGCCCGAGACAGATACGCAGTATTTT.

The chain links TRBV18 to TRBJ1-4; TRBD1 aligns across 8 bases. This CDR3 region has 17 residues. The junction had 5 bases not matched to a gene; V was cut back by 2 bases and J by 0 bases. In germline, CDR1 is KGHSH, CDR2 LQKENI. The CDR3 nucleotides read TGTGCCAGCTCACCAGGTCAGGGGGCGGCAACTAATGAAAAACTGTTTTTT. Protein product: CASSPGQGAATNEKLFF.

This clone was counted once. In DNA form, the CDR3 reads TGTGCCAGCAGCCGCGGGAACACTGAAGCTTTCTTT. This gives the protein CASSRGNTEAFF. The chain links TRBV7-9 to TRBJ1-1; D gene uncertain. CDR1 SEHNR and CDR2 FQNEAQ come from the germline V gene (reference sequence). With 5 bases removed from V and 1 base from J, the gap between germline ends came to 5 bases. CDR3 length: 12 residues.

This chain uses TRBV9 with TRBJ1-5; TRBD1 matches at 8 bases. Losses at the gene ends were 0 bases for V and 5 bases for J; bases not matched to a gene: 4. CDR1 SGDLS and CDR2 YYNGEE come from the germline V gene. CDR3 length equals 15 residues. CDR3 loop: CASSVGGQAHQPQHF. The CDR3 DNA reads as TGTGCCAGCAGCGTAGGGGGACAGGCGCATCAGCCCCAGCATTTT.

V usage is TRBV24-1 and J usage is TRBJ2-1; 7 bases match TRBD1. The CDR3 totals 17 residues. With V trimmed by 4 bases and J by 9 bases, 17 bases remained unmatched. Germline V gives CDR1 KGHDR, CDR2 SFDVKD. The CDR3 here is CATSDRSRDSALGEQFF. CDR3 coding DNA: TGTGCCACCAGTGACAGAAGCAGGGACAGCGCCTTGGGTGAGCAGTTCTTC.

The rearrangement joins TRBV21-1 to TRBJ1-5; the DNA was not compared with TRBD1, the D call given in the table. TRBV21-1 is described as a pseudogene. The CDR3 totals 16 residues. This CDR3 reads CASSIDGTGSPQPQHF. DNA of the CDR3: TGTGCCAGCAGCATAGACGGGACAGGCTCTCCTCAGCCCCAGCATTTT.

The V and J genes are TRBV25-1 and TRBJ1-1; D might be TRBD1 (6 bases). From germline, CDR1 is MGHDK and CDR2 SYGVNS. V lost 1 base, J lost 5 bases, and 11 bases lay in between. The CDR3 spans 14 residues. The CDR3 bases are TGTGCCAGCAGTGAATTCAGGGGACGTACTGAAGCTTTCTTT. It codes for CASSEFRGRTEAFF.

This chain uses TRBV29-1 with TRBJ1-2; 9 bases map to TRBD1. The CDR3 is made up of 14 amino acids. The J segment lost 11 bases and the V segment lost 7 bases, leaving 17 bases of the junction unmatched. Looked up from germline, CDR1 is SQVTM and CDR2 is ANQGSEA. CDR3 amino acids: CSAKSWTGEVRYTF. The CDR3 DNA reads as TGCAGCGCCAAATCCTGGACAGGGGAAGTGAGATACACCTTC.

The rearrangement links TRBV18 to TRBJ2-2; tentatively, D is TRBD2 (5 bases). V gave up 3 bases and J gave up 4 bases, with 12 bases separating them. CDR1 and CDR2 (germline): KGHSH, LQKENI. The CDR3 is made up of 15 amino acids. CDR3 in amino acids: CASSPKGGSTGELFF. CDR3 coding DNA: TGTGCCAGCTCACCGAAGGGTGGGAGCACCGGGGAGCTGTTTTTT.

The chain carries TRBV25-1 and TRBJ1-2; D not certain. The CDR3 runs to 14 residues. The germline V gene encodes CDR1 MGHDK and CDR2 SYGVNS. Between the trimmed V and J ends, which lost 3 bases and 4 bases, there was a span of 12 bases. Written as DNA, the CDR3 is TGTGCCAGCAGTGAGCGGCAGACCACCTATGGCTACACCTTC. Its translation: CASSERQTTYGYTF.

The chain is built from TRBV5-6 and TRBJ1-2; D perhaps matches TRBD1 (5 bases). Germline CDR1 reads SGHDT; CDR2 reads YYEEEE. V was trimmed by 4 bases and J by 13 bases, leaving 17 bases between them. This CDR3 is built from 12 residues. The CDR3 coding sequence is TGTGCCAGCAGCGATTTGGAAAGGGGCCGCACCTTC. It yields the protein CASSDLERGRTF. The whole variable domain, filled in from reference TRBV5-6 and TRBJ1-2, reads DAGVTQSPTHLIKTRGQQVTLRCSPKSGHDTVSWYQQALGQGPQFIFQYYEEEERQRGNFPDRFSGHQFPNYSSELNVNALLLGDSALYLCASSDLERGRTFGSGTRLTVV.

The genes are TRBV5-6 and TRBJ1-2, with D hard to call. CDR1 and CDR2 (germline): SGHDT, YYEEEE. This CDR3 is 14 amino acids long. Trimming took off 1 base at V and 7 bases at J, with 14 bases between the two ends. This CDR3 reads CASSLIRGRVGYTF. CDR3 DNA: TGTGCCAGCAGCTTGATACGGGGTCGGGTTGGCTACACCTTC.

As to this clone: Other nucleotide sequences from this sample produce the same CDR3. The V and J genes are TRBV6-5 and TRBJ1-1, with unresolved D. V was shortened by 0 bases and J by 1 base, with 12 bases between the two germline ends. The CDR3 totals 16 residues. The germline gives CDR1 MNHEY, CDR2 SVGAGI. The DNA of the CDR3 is TGTGCCAGCAGTTACTCCCGCACAGTGGGGAACACTGAAGCTTTCTTT. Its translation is CASSYSRTVGNTEAFF.

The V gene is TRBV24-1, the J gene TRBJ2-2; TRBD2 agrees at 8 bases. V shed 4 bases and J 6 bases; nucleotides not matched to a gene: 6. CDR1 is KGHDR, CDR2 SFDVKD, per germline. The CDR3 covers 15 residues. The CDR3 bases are TGTGCCACCAGTGACCTAGAGACTAGCGCCGGGGAGCTGTTTTTT. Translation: CATSDLETSAGELFF.

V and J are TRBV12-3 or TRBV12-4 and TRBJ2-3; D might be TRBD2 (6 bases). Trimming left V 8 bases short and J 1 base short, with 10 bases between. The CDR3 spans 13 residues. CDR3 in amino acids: CASRWGGTDTQYF. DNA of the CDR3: TGTGCCAGCCGCTGGGGGGGCACAGATACGCAGTATTTT.

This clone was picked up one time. The CDR3 DNA reads TGTGCCAGCAGCTTAACCAGGGACTATGGCTACACCTTC. Protein sequence: CASSLTRDYGYTF. The genes are TRBV7-3 and TRBJ1-2; a weak D match, TRBD1 (5 bases). CDR3 length: 13 residues. Between the trimmed V and J ends, which lost 0 bases and 3 bases, there was a span of 5 bases. Germline V gene sequence: CDR1 SGHTA, CDR2 FQGTGA.

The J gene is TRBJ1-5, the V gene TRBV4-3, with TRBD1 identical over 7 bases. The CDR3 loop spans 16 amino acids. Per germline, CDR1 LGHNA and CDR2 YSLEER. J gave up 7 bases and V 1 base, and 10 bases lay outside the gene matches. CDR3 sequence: CASSQGGGGEGQPQHF. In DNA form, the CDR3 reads TGCGCCAGCAGCCAAGGTGGAGGGGGCGAGGGACAGCCCCAGCATTTT.

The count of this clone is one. The CDR3 sequence is CASSPDRGLGTEAFF. As DNA, the CDR3 is TGTGCCAGCAGTCCTGACAGGGGACTTGGGACTGAAGCTTTCTTT. The genes are TRBV6-5 and TRBJ1-1, with TRBD1 matching 8 bases. This CDR3 has 15 amino acids. The germline gives CDR1 MNHEY, CDR2 SVGAGI. Germline trimming cut 5 bases from V and 5 bases from J; bases unmatched to any gene: 10.

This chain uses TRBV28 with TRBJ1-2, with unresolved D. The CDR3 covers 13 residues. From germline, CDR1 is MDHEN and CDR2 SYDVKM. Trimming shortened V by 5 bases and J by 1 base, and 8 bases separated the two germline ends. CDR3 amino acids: CASSRFSNYGYTF. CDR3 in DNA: TGTGCCAGCAGTCGATTCAGTAACTATGGCTACACCTTC.

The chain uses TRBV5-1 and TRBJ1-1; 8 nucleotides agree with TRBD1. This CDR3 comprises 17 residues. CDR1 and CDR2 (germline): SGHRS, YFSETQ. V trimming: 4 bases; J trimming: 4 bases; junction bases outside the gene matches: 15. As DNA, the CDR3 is TGCGCCAGCAGCCTGACGACCTCGGGACAGGTTGGCACTGAAGCTTTCTTT. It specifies CASSLTTSGQVGTEAFF.

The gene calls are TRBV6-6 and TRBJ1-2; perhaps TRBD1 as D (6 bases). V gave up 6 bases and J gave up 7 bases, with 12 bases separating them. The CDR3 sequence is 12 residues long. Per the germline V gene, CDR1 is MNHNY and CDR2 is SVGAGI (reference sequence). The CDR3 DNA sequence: TGTGCCAGCAGATTAACAGGGATTGGCTACACCTTC. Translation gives CASRLTGIGYTF.